This entry lists 21 T cell receptor beta chains sequenced from one sample in a study of blood T cell repertoires in COVID-19 (dated by TCRdb to 2019 to 2021). The library came from the immunoSEQ multiplex PCR assay. As stored in TCRdb, this immuneACCESS dataset retains in-frame rearrangements with V and J assigned. A fraction of the clones does not appear; measured against another copy, unresolved V genes explain less than half of the discrepancy, and the remainder lacks a known reason. The table for this sample lists roughly 250,000 clones; roughly 90% of them were counted only once. The ten largest clones take up about 7% of the sample. The sequencing sample was made of peripheral blood. These receptors were collected from a man in his 60s who had recovered from COVID-19.

The chain employs TRBV5-5 and TRBJ1-1; 7 bases are shared with TRBD1. CDR3 length: 14 residues. Germline V gene data show CDR1 as SGHKS and CDR2 as YYEKEE (reference sequence). The junction had 2 bases not matched to a gene; V was cut back by 1 base and J by 2 bases. The CDR3 loop reads CASSLLGGNTEAFF. CDR3 DNA sequence: TGTGCCAGCAGCTTGTTAGGGGGCAACACTGAAGCTTTCTTT.

This chain links TRBV30 with TRBJ1-2; D may be TRBD1 (6 bases). This CDR3 spans 15 amino acids. CDR1 GTSNPN and CDR2 SVGIG come from the germline V gene (reference sequence). Trimming removed 1 base from V and 6 bases from J, with 18 bases in between. In DNA, the CDR3 is TGTGCCTGGAGTGCAACAGGGTACTTCAGGGATGGCTACACCTTC. Protein product: CAWSATGYFRDGYTF.

This CDR3 reads CASSLLAGGLYEQFF. The CDR3 DNA follows: TGTGCCAGCAGTTTACTAGCGGGGGGGCTCTATGAGCAGTTCTTC. This sequence joins TRBV6-2 or TRBV6-3 and TRBJ2-1; 13 nucleotides line up with TRBD2. Germline loops: CDR1 MNHEY, CDR2 SVGEGT. With V trimmed by 4 bases and J by 8 bases, 5 bases remained unmatched. This CDR3 contains 15 residues.

The J gene is TRBJ2-7, the V gene TRBV7-8; TRBD2 aligns across 12 bases. Germline assignment: CDR1 SGHVS and CDR2 FQNEAQ. V lost 4 bases, J lost 2 bases, and 6 bases stayed unmatched. The length of the CDR3 is 16 residues. The DNA for the CDR3 is TGTGCCAGCAGCTCGACTAGCGGGGGACAACCCTACGAGCAGTACTTC. Its translation is CASSSTSGGQPYEQYF.

This chain connects TRBV30 to TRBJ2-3; TRBD2 aligns across 7 bases. Per the germline V gene, CDR1 is GTSNPN and CDR2 is SVGIG (reference sequence). The CDR3 extends over 15 amino acids. Losses at the gene ends were 2 bases for V and 1 base for J; bases not matched to a gene: 6. The chain's CDR3 is CAWSNLGGGTDTQYF. In nucleotides, the CDR3 is TGTGCCTGGAGTAATTTGGGGGGGGGCACAGATACGCAGTATTTT.

Here the CDR3 DNA reads TGTGCCAGCACCATTAGGGTTGTACAGGCACAGCAGTTCTTC. Translation gives CASTIRVVQAQQFF. This rearrangement joins TRBV27 to TRBJ2-1; possible D gene TRBD1, 5 bases. V was pared by 7 bases and J by 11 bases, with 21 bases between. This CDR3 region has 14 residues. The V gene's germline CDR1 is MNHEY and CDR2 SMNVEV (reference sequence).

The chain carries TRBV10-1 and TRBJ2-7; no reliable D call. The CDR3 spans 18 residues. The V end lost 4 bases, the J end lost 2 bases, and 24 bases lay between the germline ends. The germline V gene has CDR1 WNHNN and CDR2 SYGVQD (reference sequence). The CDR3 here is CASSVLVPGPTVPYEQYV. The DNA for the CDR3 is TGCGCCAGCAGTGTCCTTGTGCCAGGTCCGACCGTTCCCTACGAGCAGTACGTC.

The J gene is TRBJ2-2, the V gene TRBV10-2; 8 bases match TRBD1. From germline, CDR1 is WSHSY and CDR2 SAAADI. The trim removed 6 bases at V and 1 base at J, leaving 4 bases unmatched. The CDR3 has 15 amino acids. The CDR3 region has the DNA TGCGCCAGCAGCTGGGACAGGTTGAACACCGGGGAGCTGTTTTTT. Amino acid sequence: CASSWDRLNTGELFF.

The genes are TRBV3-1 (or the pseudogene TRBV3-2) and TRBJ1-4, with 7 bases that match TRBD1. Germline CDR1 and CDR2: LGHDT and YNNKEL (reference sequence). After removal of 6 bases from V and 10 bases from J, the junction contained 5 bases not matched to a gene. The CDR3 totals 12 residues. This chain's CDR3 is CASSGQAGKLFF. CDR3 nucleotide sequence: TGTGCCAGCAGTGGACAGGCGGGAAAACTGTTTTTT.

This clone has only one observation. The gene calls are TRBV7-2 and TRBJ2-2; 10 bases agree with TRBD2. Germline V gene data show CDR1 as SGHTA and CDR2 as FQGNSA. This CDR3 is 17 amino acids long. V gave up 2 bases and J gave up 1 base; unmatched junction bases: 4. The CDR3 here is CASSLKRGGLNTGELFF. CDR3 in DNA: TGTGCCAGCAGCTTAAAGCGGGGGGGTTTGAACACCGGGGAGCTGTTTTTT.

The rearrangement uses TRBV7-9 and TRBJ1-5, with TRBD1 identical over 8 bases. The germline V gene has CDR1 SEHNR and CDR2 FQNEAQ (reference sequence). V gave up 3 bases and J gave up 1 base; unmatched junction bases: 5. The CDR3 has 16 residues. CDR3 sequence reads: CASSFTTGASNQPQHF. The CDR3 DNA reads as TGTGCCAGCAGCTTCACGACAGGGGCGAGCAATCAGCCCCAGCATTTT.

The rearrangement joins TRBV5-1 to TRBJ1-1; D possibly corresponds to TRBD1 (5 bases). The CDR3 consists of 16 residues. CDR1 and CDR2 from the germline V gene are SGHRS and YFSETQ. Deletions cut 0 bases from V and 5 bases from J, with 17 bases between. CDR3 sequence: CASSLGDSGFWTEAFF. In nucleotides, the CDR3 is TGCGCCAGCAGCTTGGGGGACTCGGGGTTTTGGACTGAAGCTTTCTTT.

This chain links TRBV6-6 with TRBJ2-1, with 7 bases fitting TRBD1. Per the germline V gene, CDR1 is MNHNY and CDR2 is SVGAGI (reference sequence). J was trimmed by 4 bases and V by 2 bases; bases with no gene match: 2. The CDR3 extends over 14 amino acids. The CDR3 spells CASSYGTDYNEQFF. DNA for the CDR3: TGTGCCAGCAGTTACGGGACAGATTACAATGAGCAGTTCTTC.

The CDR3 spells CASAPPGLSGANVLTF. For the CDR3, the DNA is TGTGCTAGTGCCCCTCCAGGCCTCTCTGGGGCCAACGTCCTGACTTTC. V usage is TRBV12-5 and J usage is TRBJ2-6, with D unresolved. CDR3 length equals 16 residues. Germline values: CDR1 LGHNT, CDR2 FRNRAP. Trimming pared 7 bases from V and 0 bases from J, leaving 13 bases between.

This clone was recorded only once. The chain employs TRBV7-9 and TRBJ2-5; 11 bases agree with TRBD2. Per the germline V gene, CDR1 is SEHNR and CDR2 is FQNEAQ (reference sequence). This CDR3 contains 17 residues. The junction had 12 bases not matched to a gene; V was cut back by 8 bases and J by 1 base. The CDR3 loop reads CASSVRLAGPAQETQYF. The DNA for the CDR3 is TGTGCCAGCTCGGTTAGACTAGCGGGGCCTGCCCAAGAGACCCAGTACTTC.

This clone occurred once. This chain links TRBV5-1 with TRBJ2-5; TRBD1 matches at 10 bases. The ends lost 4 bases at V and 7 bases at J; junction bases unmatched: 10. CDR1 is SGHRS and CDR2 is YFSETQ in the germline V gene. This CDR3 spans 15 amino acids. Here the CDR3 DNA reads TGCGCCAGCAGCCCAGGGACAGGGGTCCCGGTGACCCAGTACTTC. Amino acid sequence: CASSPGTGVPVTQYF.

The V call is TRBV6-5, the J call TRBJ1-5; TRBD1 agrees at 7 bases. V lost 11 bases, J lost 7 bases, and 11 bases stayed unmatched. The CDR3 is 13 amino acids. Germline V gene lookup returns CDR1 MNHEY and CDR2 SVGAGI. The CDR3 DNA reads as TGTGCCGGGGCAGACAGGGTGGGGCAGCCCCAGCATTTT. This translates into CAGADRVGQPQHF.

This chain links TRBV27 with TRBJ2-1; 9 positions match TRBD1. The germline V gene has CDR1 MNHEY and CDR2 SMNVEV (reference sequence). After removal of 7 bases from V and 11 bases from J, the junction contained 12 bases not matched to a gene. CDR3 size: 14 residues. As DNA, the CDR3 is TGTGCCAGCATTCCCGGGACAGGGAGGAGGAAGCAGTTCTTC. As protein: CASIPGTGRRKQFF.

The V call is TRBV7-9, the J call TRBJ1-6; D not certain. The V gene lost 5 bases and the J gene lost 14 bases, with 13 bases spanning the gap. The CDR3 runs to 12 residues. Looked up from germline, CDR1 is SEHNR and CDR2 is FQNEAQ (reference sequence). CDR3 nucleotides: TGTGCCAGCAGCCCAAAGGCGGGAGCCCTCCACTTT. It codes for CASSPKAGALHF.

The chain links TRBV6-5 to TRBJ2-6; 8 bases agree with TRBD1. In germline, CDR1 is MNHEY, CDR2 SVGAGI. V shed 2 bases, J shed 3 bases, and the junction held 3 bases outside the gene matches. The CDR3 is 16 amino acids. CDR3 in DNA: TGTGCCAGCAGTTACGGACAGGGTGATGGGGCCAACGTCCTGACTTTC. It translates to CASSYGQGDGANVLTF.

The genes are TRBV11-3 and TRBJ2-1; the match to TRBD2 covers 9 bases. The CDR3 is made up of 15 amino acids. Trimming at V came to 4 bases and at J to 4 bases, leaving 5 bases not matched to a gene. The germline V gene encodes CDR1 SGHNT and CDR2 YENEEA. The CDR3 loop reads CASSYRGGAYNEQFF. The CDR3, as DNA: TGTGCCAGCAGCTACCGCGGGGGGGCATACAATGAGCAGTTCTTC.